This TCR beta chain originates from a study of T cell changes during pregnancy in multiple sclerosis (dated by TCRdb to about 2019). For context, the study as a whole: The study looked at changes in the T cell repertoire across pregnancy in women with multiple sclerosis.

In the case of this clone: Which antigen it targets is not known. No qualities accompany the bases; no much larger clone lies one base away.

The library was produced with the immunoSEQ multiplex PCR assay. The immuneACCESS repertoire file appears here via TCRdb, limited to in-frame rearrangements. These files lack a portion of the clones; in checked studies, under half of the deficit traces to unresolved V genes, and the cause of the others is not known. This sample holds around 27,000 clones; 85% to 95% were observed only once. Together, the top ten hold more than 0.7% of the sample. After removal of 4 bases from V and 8 bases from J, the junction retains 13 bases not matched to a gene. The CDR3 runs 15 amino acids, cysteine and phenylalanine included. Just the 45-base CDR3 DNA is kept, in frame starting at base 1. The germline V gene (reference sequence) sets CDR1 to MNHEY and CDR2 to SMNVEV.

Sequenced material: CD4+ T cells from peripheral blood mononuclear cells, taken in the first trimester of pregnancy. The clonotype originates from a female donor with multiple sclerosis, enrolled in a pregnancy study. The chain uses TRBV27 and TRBJ1-2, with 7 central nucleotides matching TRBD1. The CDR3 amino acid sequence is: CASSSAWAGGEGYTF. The DNA sequence is given as TGTGCCAGCAGTTCAGCGTGGGCAGGGGGAGAAGGCTACACCTTC.